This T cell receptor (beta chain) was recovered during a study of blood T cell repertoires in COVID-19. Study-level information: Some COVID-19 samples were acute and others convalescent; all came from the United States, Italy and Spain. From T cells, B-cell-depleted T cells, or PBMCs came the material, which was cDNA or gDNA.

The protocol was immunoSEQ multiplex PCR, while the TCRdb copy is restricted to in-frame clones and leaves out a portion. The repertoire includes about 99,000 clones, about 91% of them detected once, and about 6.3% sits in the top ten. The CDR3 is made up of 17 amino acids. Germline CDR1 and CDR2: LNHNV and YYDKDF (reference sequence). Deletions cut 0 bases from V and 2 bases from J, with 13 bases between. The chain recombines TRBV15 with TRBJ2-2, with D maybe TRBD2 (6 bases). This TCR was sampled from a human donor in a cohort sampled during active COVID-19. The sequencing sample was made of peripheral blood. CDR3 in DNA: TGTGCCACCAGCAGAGATCGGGGGAACTTAAACACCGGGGAGCTGTTTTTT. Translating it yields CATSRDRGNLNTGELFF.